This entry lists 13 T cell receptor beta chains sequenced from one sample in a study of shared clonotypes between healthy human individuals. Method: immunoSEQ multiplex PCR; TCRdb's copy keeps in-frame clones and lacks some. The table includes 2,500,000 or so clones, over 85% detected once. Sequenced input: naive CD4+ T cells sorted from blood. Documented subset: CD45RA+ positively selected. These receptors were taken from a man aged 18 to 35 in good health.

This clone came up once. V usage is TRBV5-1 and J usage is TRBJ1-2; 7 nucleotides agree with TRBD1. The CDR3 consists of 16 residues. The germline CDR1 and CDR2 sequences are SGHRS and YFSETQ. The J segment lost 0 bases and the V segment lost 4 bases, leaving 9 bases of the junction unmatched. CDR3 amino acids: CASSQSGTAANYGYTF. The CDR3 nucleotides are TGCGCCAGCAGCCAATCCGGGACAGCTGCTAACTATGGCTACACCTTC.

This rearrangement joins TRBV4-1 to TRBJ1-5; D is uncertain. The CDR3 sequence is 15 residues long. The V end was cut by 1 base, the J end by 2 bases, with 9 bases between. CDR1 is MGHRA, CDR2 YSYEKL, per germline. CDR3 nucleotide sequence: TGCGCCAGCAGCCAAGCTGGGATCGGCAATCAGCCCCAGCATTTT. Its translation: CASSQAGIGNQPQHF.

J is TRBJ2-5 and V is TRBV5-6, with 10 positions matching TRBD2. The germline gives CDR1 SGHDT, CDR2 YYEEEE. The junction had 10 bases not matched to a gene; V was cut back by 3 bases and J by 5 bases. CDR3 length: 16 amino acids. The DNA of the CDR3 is TGTGCCAGCAGCTCACCGAGCGGGGGGGCCGGGGAGACCCAGTACTTC. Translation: CASSSPSGGAGETQYF.

CDR3 nucleotides: TGCGCCAGCAGTCAACCAGGACAGGGAAAGTACTGGTACGAGCAGTACTTC. Translated, it gives CASSQPGQGKYWYEQYF. The chain recombines TRBV23-1 with TRBJ2-7; 8 bases match TRBD1. Being an ORF, TRBV23-1 has a function that is uncertain. The length of the CDR3 is 17 residues. V was pared by 2 bases and J by 4 bases, with 13 bases of the junction left unmatched.

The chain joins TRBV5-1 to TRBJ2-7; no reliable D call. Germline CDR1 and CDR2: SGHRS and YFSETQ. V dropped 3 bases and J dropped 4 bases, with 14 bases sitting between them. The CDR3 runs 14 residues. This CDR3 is CASSSQAAPYEQYF. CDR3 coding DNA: TGCGCCAGCAGCTCCCAGGCTGCCCCTTACGAGCAGTACTTC.

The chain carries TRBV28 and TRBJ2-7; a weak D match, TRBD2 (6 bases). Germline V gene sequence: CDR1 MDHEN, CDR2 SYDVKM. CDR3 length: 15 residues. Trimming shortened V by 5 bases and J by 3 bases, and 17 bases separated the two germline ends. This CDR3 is CASSPLMGGIYEQYF. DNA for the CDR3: TGTGCCAGCAGTCCTCTAATGGGCGGGATCTACGAGCAGTACTTC.

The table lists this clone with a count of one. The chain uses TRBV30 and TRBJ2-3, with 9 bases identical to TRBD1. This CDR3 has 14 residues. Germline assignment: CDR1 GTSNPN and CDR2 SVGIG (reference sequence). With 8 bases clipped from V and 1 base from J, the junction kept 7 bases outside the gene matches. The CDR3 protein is CAATGGRRTDTQYF. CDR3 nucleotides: TGTGCCGCTACAGGGGGCAGACGCACAGATACGCAGTATTTT.

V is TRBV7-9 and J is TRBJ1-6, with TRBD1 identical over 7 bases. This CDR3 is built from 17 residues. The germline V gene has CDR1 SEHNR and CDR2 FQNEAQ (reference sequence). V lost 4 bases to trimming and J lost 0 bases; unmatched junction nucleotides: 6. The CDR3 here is CASSSGQLSSYNSPLHF. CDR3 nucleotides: TGTGCCAGCAGCTCGGGACAGCTGAGCTCCTATAATTCACCCCTCCACTTT.

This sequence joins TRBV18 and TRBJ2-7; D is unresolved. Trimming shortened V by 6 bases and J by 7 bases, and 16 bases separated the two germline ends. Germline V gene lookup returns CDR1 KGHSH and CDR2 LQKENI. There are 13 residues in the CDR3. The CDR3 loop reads CASSPGLVGEQYF. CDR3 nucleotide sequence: TGTGCCAGCTCCCCGGGCCTGGTAGGGGAGCAGTACTTC.

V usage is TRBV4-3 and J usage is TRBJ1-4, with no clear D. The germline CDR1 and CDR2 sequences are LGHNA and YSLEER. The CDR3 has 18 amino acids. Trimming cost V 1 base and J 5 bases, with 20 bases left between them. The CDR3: CASSQGRLGQYQNEKLFF. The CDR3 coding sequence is TGCGCCAGCAGCCAAGGAAGGTTAGGCCAGTACCAAAATGAAAAACTGTTTTTT.

CDR3 in amino acids: CASSLVVAGSYNEQFF. For the CDR3, the DNA is TGTGCCAGCAGCTTAGTTGTAGCGGGGTCCTACAATGAGCAGTTCTTC. The V and J genes are TRBV11-2 and TRBJ2-1; 8 bases agree with TRBD2. Germline CDR1 is SGHAT and CDR2 is FQNNGV. V trimming: 1 base; J trimming: 1 base; junction bases outside the gene matches: 3. This CDR3 comprises 16 residues.

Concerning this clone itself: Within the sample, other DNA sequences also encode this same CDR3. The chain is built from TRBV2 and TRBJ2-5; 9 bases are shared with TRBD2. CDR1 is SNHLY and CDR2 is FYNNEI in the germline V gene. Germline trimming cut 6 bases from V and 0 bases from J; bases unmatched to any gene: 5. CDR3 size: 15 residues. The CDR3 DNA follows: TGTGCCAGCAGAGCTAGCGGGGCCTACCAAGAGACCCAGTACTTC. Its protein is CASRASGAYQETQYF. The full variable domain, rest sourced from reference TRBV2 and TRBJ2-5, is EPEVTQTPSHQVTQMGQEVILRCVPISNHLYFYWYRQILGQKVEFLVSFYNNEISEKSEIFDDQFSVERPDGSNFTLKIRSTKLEDSAMYFCASRASGAYQETQYFGPGTRLLVL.

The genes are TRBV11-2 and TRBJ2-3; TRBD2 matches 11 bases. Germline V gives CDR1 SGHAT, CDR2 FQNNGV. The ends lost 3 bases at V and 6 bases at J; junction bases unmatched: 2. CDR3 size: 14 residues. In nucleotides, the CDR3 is TGTGCCAGCAGCTTCCTAGCGGGAGGCGATACGCAGTATTTT. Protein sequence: CASSFLAGGDTQYF.